The T cell receptor beta chain under discussion was sequenced for a study of response to subunit inactivated influenza vaccine (dated by TCRdb to 2017 to 2018). General notes on the study: The study used deep quantitative T cell receptor repertoire profiling to track responses to a trivalent subunit inactivated influenza vaccine. Results and caveats for the whole study, not just this receptor: The authors suggested that each seasonal influenza vaccination may recruit only a limited number of new T cells.

In its sample, this clonotype was seen many times. Its antigen is not yet known. Base qualities were left out, and no much larger clone turns up one base away. Library preparation was by RT-PCR. Sequencing was performed on an Illumina HiSeq 2500. TCRdb applied fastp at Q25 and MiXCR to the public reads, then kept only in-frame beta chains. Rows merge per CDR3 protein into single entries with the most common DNA and genes. In all, the sample holds around 300,000 distinct CDR3 sequences, and about 20% of those were seen once. 10% of the sample comes from the top ten. The receptor's source is a man between 45 and 75 years old who received an inactivated influenza vaccine. Donor details come from another sample of the same person, matched by shared clones. The sample here was PBMCs from blood, taken around 22 months after vaccination.

The DNA sequence is given as TGTGCCATCAGTGAGTCCAGGGGGAGAGGGAGTGGCAATCAGCCCCAGCATTTT. It specifies CAISESRGRGSGNQPQHF. The rearrangement joined TRBV10-3 to TRBJ1-5, with 7 bases matching TRBD1. Unmatched junction bases come to 10, with V trimmed by 0 bases and J by 2 bases. Based on the germline V gene, the CDR1 and CDR2 sequences are ENHRY and SYGVKD. The CDR3 covers 18 residues, taking in both the cysteine and the phenylalanine. CDR3 DNA is the only sequence kept; it has 54 bases, read in frame from the first base.